These 22 T cell receptor beta chains were all obtained from the same sample, sequenced in a study of T cell repertoires in cytomegalovirus infection. Each CDR3 protein is one row after TCRdb ran MiXCR on the reads. The profile covers approximately 140,000 distinct CDR3 sequences, with roughly 25% appearing a single time and about a third taken by the ten largest. No antigen has been identified for these receptors. The sequencing input was PBMCs, sequenced either directly or after in vitro stimulation (not recorded which). Receptors originate from a human donor in good health (CMV status not recorded). Some clones in this sample may be carry-over from other donors' samples.

There are a few counts of this clonotype. J is TRBJ2-7 and V is TRBV9; tentative D call: TRBD2 (5 bases). V was pared by 6 bases and J by 5 bases, with 15 bases between. The CDR3 runs 13 residues. CDR1 and CDR2 (germline): SGDLS, YYNGEE. CDR3 sequence: CASNLGGVNEQYF. The CDR3 DNA follows: TGTGCCAGCAATCTTGGAGGTGTAAACGAGCAGTACTTC.

The V gene is TRBV7-9, the J gene TRBJ2-5, with 13 bases identical to TRBD2. In germline, CDR1 is SEHNR, CDR2 FQNEAQ (reference sequence). The CDR3 runs to 18 residues. V was clipped by 4 bases and J by 5 bases; unmatched bases: 13. The CDR3 region has the DNA TGTGCCAGCAGCTCCCCGGGAGGACTAGCGGGAGAACAGGAGACCCAGTACTTC. Translated, it gives CASSSPGGLAGEQETQYF. The full variable domain, in which reference TRBV7-9 and TRBJ2-5 provide the parts outside the CDR3, is DTGVSQNPRHKITKRGQNVTFRCDPISEHNRLYWYRQTLGQGPEFLTYFQNEAQLEKSRLLSDRFSAERPKGSFSTLEIQRTEQGDSAMYLCASSSPGGLAGEQETQYFGPGTRLLVL.

This clonotype came up a few times. This chain joins TRBV4-1 and TRBJ2-1, with TRBD1 as a possible D gene (6 bases). The CDR3 spans 14 residues. V lost 4 bases, J lost 10 bases, and 17 bases lay in between. Germline-derived CDR1 and CDR2 are MGHRA and YSYEKL. The CDR3 nucleotides read TGCGCCAGCAGCCCCATCAACAGGGTTGGGGAGCAGTTCTTC. This gives the protein CASSPINRVGEQFF.

This clonotype was counted between two and nine times. The V call is TRBV6-6, the J call TRBJ1-1; D is uncertain. Trimming removed 7 bases at V and 5 bases at J, with 11 bases between. CDR3 length: 12 residues. Germline V gene data show CDR1 as MNHNY and CDR2 as SVGAGI (reference sequence). Written as DNA, the CDR3 is TGTGCCAGCACCTTAGGGTCGACTGAAGCTTTCTTT. It is translated as CASTLGSTEAFF.

This clonotype has only a few counts. V usage is TRBV12-3 or TRBV12-4 and J usage is TRBJ1-2; D gene uncertain. Between the trimmed V and J ends, which lost 5 bases and 7 bases, there was a span of 20 bases. This CDR3 comprises 15 residues. For the CDR3, the DNA is TGTGCCAGCAGTACCCCATTCGACGACTCCCGTGGCTACACCTTC. This codes for CASSTPFDDSRGYTF.

The chain links TRBV6-1 to TRBJ1-1; D not resolved. The V gene lost 6 bases and the J gene lost 5 bases, with 13 bases spanning the gap. The germline V gene has CDR1 MNHNS and CDR2 SASEGT. The CDR3 extends over 13 amino acids. The CDR3 sequence: CASRLDRLTEAFF. Written as DNA, the CDR3 is TGTGCCAGCAGGTTGGACCGCTTAACTGAAGCTTTCTTT.

This clonotype has more than one count but fewer than ten. The rearrangement uses TRBV6-1 and TRBJ1-1; 11 bases agree with TRBD1. CDR3 length: 16 amino acids. Germline lookup yields CDR1 MNHNS and CDR2 SASEGT. V lost 5 bases, J lost 10 bases, and 15 bases stayed unmatched. As DNA, the CDR3 is TGTGCCAGCAGTTTTGGGACAGGGGGTTTCCTTCCTGCAGCTTTCTTT. Its translation is CASSFGTGGFLPAAFF.

Of note for this clonotype: A read error is possible here, since a much larger clone lies one base away. The chain is built from TRBV7-2 and TRBJ1-1; a weak D match, TRBD1 (6 bases). CDR1 is SGHTA and CDR2 is FQGNSA in the germline V gene. There are 14 residues in the CDR3. CDR3 residues: CVSSRRGGYTEAFF. CDR3 sequence (DNA): TGTGTCAGCAGCCGTAGGGGGGGATACACTGAAGCTTTCTTT.

This sequence joins TRBV2 and TRBJ2-7; the D gene is possibly TRBD2 (5 bases). Deletions cut 6 bases from V and 5 bases from J, with 11 bases between. The germline V gene encodes CDR1 SNHLY and CDR2 FYNNEI. This CDR3 is built from 12 residues. CDR3 DNA sequence: TGTGCCAGCAGCCGGGATCGGAACGAGCAGTACTTC. This codes for CASSRDRNEQYF.

This clonotype has just a few counts. This chain connects TRBV6-5 to TRBJ2-1; 8 bases fit TRBD2. Germline assignment: CDR1 MNHEY and CDR2 SVGAGI. V trimming: 2 bases; J trimming: 7 bases; junction bases outside the gene matches: 4. This CDR3 has 14 residues. Here the CDR3 reads CASSYVGTSNEQFF. The CDR3 DNA sequence: TGTGCCAGCAGTTACGTAGGGACTAGTAATGAGCAGTTCTTC.

The table lists this clonotype with a few counts. The chain is built from TRBV7-6 and TRBJ2-7; 8 bases align to TRBD1. Trimming at V came to 2 bases and at J to 2 bases, leaving 2 bases not matched to a gene. In germline, CDR1 is SGHVS, CDR2 FNYEAQ. This CDR3 is 14 amino acids long. CDR3 loop: CASSLLTGAYEQYV. CDR3 coding DNA: TGTGCCAGCAGCTTACTGACAGGGGCCTACGAGCAGTACGTC.

This clonotype was recorded a few times. The chain has TRBV5-1 and TRBJ2-1, with 11 bases that match TRBD2. The CDR3 is 17 amino acids. Germline V gene data show CDR1 as SGHRS and CDR2 as YFSETQ. The junction had 9 bases not matched to a gene; V was cut back by 2 bases and J by 5 bases. CDR3 sequence (DNA): TGCGCCAGCAGCTTTCGACGACTAGCGGGGTCTAACAATGAGCAGTTCTTC. Encoded protein: CASSFRRLAGSNNEQFF.

In DNA, the CDR3 is TGTGCCAGCAGCCAACTCCAGGGAAAACCCTCTGGGGCCAACGTCCTGACTTTC. Translated, it gives CASSQLQGKPSGANVLTF. V and J are TRBV3-1 and TRBJ2-6; D might be TRBD1 (5 bases). This CDR3 is 18 amino acids long. Trimming removed 2 bases at V and 0 bases at J, with 14 bases between. The germline CDR1 and CDR2 sequences are LGHDT and YNNKEL (reference sequence).

This chain links TRBV20-1 with TRBJ2-3; D might be TRBD1 (5 bases). Germline CDR1 and CDR2: DFQATT and SNEGSKA (reference sequence). The CDR3 totals 13 residues. V lost 6 bases and J 4 bases, leaving 14 bases between the germline ends. As DNA, the CDR3 is TGCAGTGCAACCCCCGACAGAGCAGATACGCAGTATTTT. As protein: CSATPDRADTQYF.

This clonotype was seen many times. V is TRBV7-2 and J is TRBJ2-7, with 8 bases aligning to TRBD1. V shed 5 bases and J 4 bases; nucleotides not matched to a gene: 4. CDR3 length: 13 residues. Germline loops: CDR1 SGHTA, CDR2 FQGNSA. CDR3 in amino acids: CASSRTGLYEQYV. The CDR3 coding sequence is TGTGCCAGCAGCCGGACAGGGTTATACGAGCAGTACGTC.

The chain links TRBV7-8 to TRBJ2-3; a possible D gene is TRBD1 (5 bases). V lost 0 bases to trimming and J lost 4 bases, with 8 bases between them. CDR3 length: 14 amino acids. Germline V gives CDR1 SGHVS, CDR2 FQNEAQ. The CDR3 coding sequence is TGTGCCAGCAGCTTAGCTCCAGGGTCAGATACGCAGTATTTT. It yields the protein CASSLAPGSDTQYF.

This clonotype has at least ten counts. The chain links TRBV7-2 to TRBJ2-3, with TRBD2 matching 8 bases. The CDR3 contains 16 residues. Unmatched junction bases numbered 6, after V lost 2 bases and J lost 2 bases. Per the germline V gene, CDR1 is SGHTA and CDR2 is FQGNSA. The CDR3 loop reads CASSLSASGYTDTQYF. DNA of the CDR3: TGTGCCAGCAGCTTATCGGCTAGCGGGTACACAGATACGCAGTATTTT.

This clonotype was counted only a few times. The genes are TRBV6-6 and TRBJ1-4, with D possibly TRBD1 on 5 matching bases. The CDR3 spans 14 residues. From germline, CDR1 is MNHNY and CDR2 SVGAGI (reference sequence). V was shortened by 5 bases and J by 8 bases, with 15 bases between the two germline ends. CDR3: CASSPNTGGEKLFF. The CDR3 bases are TGTGCCAGCAGTCCTAATACAGGAGGAGAAAAACTGTTTTTT.

This clonotype came up many times. The chain links TRBV7-8 to TRBJ1-1, with D hard to call. V gave up 5 bases and J gave up 1 base, with 8 bases separating them. The CDR3 runs to 13 residues. Germline CDR1 is SGHVS and CDR2 is FQNEAQ. In nucleotides, the CDR3 is TGTGCCAGCAGCCCTCGACAGAACACTGAAGCTTTCTTT. Its protein product is CASSPRQNTEAFF.

This clonotype was seen once. The chain combines TRBV6-2 or TRBV6-3 with TRBJ1-5; the D gene is possibly TRBD1 (5 bases). Germline V CDR1 and CDR2: MNHEY, SVGEGT. Trimming stripped 6 bases from V and 4 bases from J, with 16 bases between. The CDR3 spans 15 residues. For the CDR3, the DNA is TGTGCCAGCAGCGACCCGGTGGGGGGGAATCAGCCCCAGCATTTT. It yields the protein CASSDPVGGNQPQHF.

This clonotype was observed many times. J is TRBJ1-5 and V is TRBV27; perhaps TRBD1 as D (5 bases). Germline V gene data show CDR1 as MNHEY and CDR2 as SMNVEV (reference sequence). V gave up 3 bases and J gave up 4 bases, with 7 bases separating them. CDR3 size: 13 residues. The CDR3 here is CASSFQGNQPQHF. The CDR3 nucleotides read TGTGCCAGCAGTTTCCAGGGAAATCAGCCCCAGCATTTT.

This chain links TRBV27 with TRBJ2-7, with 12 bases identical to TRBD1. The germline V gene encodes CDR1 MNHEY and CDR2 SMNVEV (reference sequence). J gave up 6 bases and V 5 bases, and 5 bases lay outside the gene matches. The CDR3 consists of 14 residues. CDR3 loop: CASSPGTGGLEQYV. CDR3 coding DNA: TGTGCCAGCAGTCCCGGGACAGGGGGCCTCGAGCAGTACGTC.